Presented here are 5 T cell receptor beta chains from one specimen sequenced in a study of naive and memory T cell subsets. An equimolar mix of two oligonucleotides served as the beta constant-region primer for TRBC1 and TRBC2. MiXCR, run by TCRdb on the UMI-ligation and nested PCR reads, gives a single entry per CDR3 protein. This sample has 140,000 to 150,000 distinct CDR3 sequences; over 15% occur once, and the top ten carry 0.14% to 0.15%. Sequencing was performed on naive CD4+ T cells from blood. The source of these receptors is a human donor in good health.

This clonotype occurred a few times. The V gene is TRBV29-1, the J gene TRBJ2-3; D call uncertain. The CDR3 length is 16 residues. The V end lost 4 bases, the J end lost 0 bases, and 17 bases lay between the germline ends. CDR1 is SQVTM, CDR2 ANQGSEA, per germline. CDR3 nucleotide sequence: TGCAGCGTTGTAGGCGTGGCGGTCAAAAGCACAGATACGCAGTATTTT. This sequence encodes CSVVGVAVKSTDTQYF.

This chain connects TRBV4-1 to TRBJ2-7; either TRBD1 or TRBD2 may fit D (5 bases each). CDR1 MGHRA and CDR2 YSYEKL come from the germline V gene. V was clipped by 0 bases and J by 2 bases, with 11 bases between them. The CDR3 extends over 15 amino acids. The CDR3 sequence: CASSQDRDGPYEQYF. CDR3 sequence (DNA): TGCGCCAGCAGCCAAGACCGGGACGGCCCCTACGAGCAGTACTTC.

This clonotype was counted between two and nine times. CDR3 nucleotide sequence: TGTGCCAGCAGCTTAGTTCATCCTGAAGCTTTCTTT. Translated, it gives CASSLVHPEAFF. The chain has TRBV7-2 and TRBJ1-1; D uncertain. Trimming left V 1 base short and J 6 bases short, with 6 bases between. Germline CDR1 reads SGHTA; CDR2 reads FQGNSA. The CDR3 totals 12 residues.

CDR3 DNA sequence: TGTGCCAGCAGCTTAGGGACCCGCCCCCACATTCAGTACTTC. It yields the protein CASSLGTRPHIQYF. The rearrangement joins TRBV7-2 to TRBJ2-4; D is unclear. The CDR3 is 14 residues long. Per the germline V gene, CDR1 is SGHTA and CDR2 is FQGNSA. V lost 1 base and J lost 8, with 12 bases in between.

This chain joins TRBV6-4 and TRBJ2-3; D gene ambiguous. The germline V and J ends were trimmed by 3 bases and 8 bases, with 9 bases remaining between them. CDR1 MRHNA and CDR2 SNTAGT come from the germline V gene. This CDR3 comprises 12 residues. The CDR3 protein is CASSDFHGTQYF. The CDR3, as DNA: TGTGCCAGCAGTGATTTTCACGGTACGCAGTATTTT.